This T cell receptor (beta chain) was captured by sequencing in a study of shared clonotypes between healthy human individuals. Sorted-subset replicate PCRs used 200 ng of genomic DNA. This amount corresponded to some 32,000 T cell genomes. TCRdb's table, derived via immunoSEQ multiplex PCR, lists solely in-frame clones and lacks some. This table holds around 1.9 million clones, about 93% found once. Germline loops: CDR1 LNHDA, CDR2 SQIVND (reference sequence). V was shortened by 3 bases and J by 5 bases, with 19 bases between the two germline ends. CDR3 length equals 16 residues. CD45RO-negative, CCR7-selected cells formed the naive CD8 fraction, which excluded terminally differentiated effector memory CD45RA+ cells. Donors comprised only Caucasian adults living in Nashville, Tennessee.

The receptor's source is a young man in good health. Some clones in this sample may be carry-over from other donors' samples. The chain is built from TRBV19 and TRBJ1-1, with D possibly matching TRBD1 (6 bases). The sample consisted of naive CD8+ T cells from PBMCs. CDR3 amino acids: CASSIATLGAGTEAFF. CDR3 nucleotide sequence: TGTGCCAGTAGTATTGCAACATTGGGGGCTGGTACTGAAGCTTTCTTT.